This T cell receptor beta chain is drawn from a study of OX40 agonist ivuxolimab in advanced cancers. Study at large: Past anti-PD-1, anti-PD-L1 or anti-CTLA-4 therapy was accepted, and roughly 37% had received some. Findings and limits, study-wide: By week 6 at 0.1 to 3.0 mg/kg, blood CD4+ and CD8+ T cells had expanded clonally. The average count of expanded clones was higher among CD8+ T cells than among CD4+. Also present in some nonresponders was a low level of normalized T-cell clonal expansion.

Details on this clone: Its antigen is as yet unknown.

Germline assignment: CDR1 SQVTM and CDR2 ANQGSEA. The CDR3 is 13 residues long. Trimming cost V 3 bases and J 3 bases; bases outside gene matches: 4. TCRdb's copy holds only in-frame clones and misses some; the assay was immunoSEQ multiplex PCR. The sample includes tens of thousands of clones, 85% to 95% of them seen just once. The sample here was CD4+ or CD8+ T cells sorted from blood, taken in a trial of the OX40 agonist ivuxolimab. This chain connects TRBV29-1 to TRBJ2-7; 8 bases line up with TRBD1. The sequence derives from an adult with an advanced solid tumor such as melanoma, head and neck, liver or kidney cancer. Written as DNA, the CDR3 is TGCAGCGTTGAGGATGGACAGGGCTACGAGCAGTACTTC. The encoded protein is CSVEDGQGYEQYF.